The clone carrying this T cell receptor beta chain is a singleton in its sample. Produced via immunoSEQ multiplex PCR; TCRdb's table is partial and in-frame only. This repertoire shows some 54,000 clones, approximately 90% found once; its top ten account for around 3.9%. V dropped 4 bases and J dropped 5 bases, with 15 bases sitting between them. The germline V gene has CDR1 SGDLS and CDR2 YYNGEE. The CDR3 length is 14 residues. These data originate in a study of T cell responses to AZD1222 COVID-19 vaccine. This material consisted of peripheral blood, taken on day 0 of AZD1222 vaccination. The chain is built from TRBV9 and TRBJ1-1; D gene uncertain. The origin of this receptor is an adult in good health. CDR3 in amino acids: CASSPRGRWTEAFF. The CDR3, as DNA: TGTGCCAGCAGCCCCCGAGGCAGGTGGACTGAAGCTTTCTTT.